This entry lists 26 T cell receptor beta chains sequenced from one sample in a study of cytomegalovirus exposure and HLA in healthy donors. Profiling relied on immunoSEQ multiplex PCR, and the TCRdb table lists in-frame clones only, not all of them. The data contain around 130,000 clones, over 85% of them singletons. Sequencing was carried out using PBMCs. The source of these receptors is a man under 40 in good health and CMV-seronegative.

This chain connects TRBV2 to TRBJ2-7; D is perhaps TRBD1 (6 bases). CDR1 is SNHLY and CDR2 is FYNNEI in the germline V gene. This CDR3 region has 14 residues. V shed 5 bases and J shed 2 bases, with 13 bases lying between them. The CDR3 loop is CASSFTGQAYEQYF. CDR3 nucleotides: TGTGCCAGCAGTTTTACGGGACAAGCCTACGAGCAGTACTTC.

The chain is built from TRBV6-6 and TRBJ2-7; 7 bases agree with TRBD1. This CDR3 spans 16 amino acids. V was pared by 0 bases and J by 2 bases, with 7 bases of the junction left unmatched. The germline V gene has CDR1 MNHNY and CDR2 SVGAGI (reference sequence). The CDR3 region is CASSYSSGQATYEQYF. In DNA form, the CDR3 reads TGTGCCAGCAGTTACTCGTCCGGACAGGCGACCTACGAGCAGTACTTC.

The V gene is TRBV25-1, the J gene TRBJ1-1; D remains ambiguous. The V end lost 8 bases, the J end lost 0 bases, and 10 bases lay between the germline ends. Germline loops: CDR1 MGHDK, CDR2 SYGVNS. This CDR3 comprises 13 residues. Written as DNA, the CDR3 is TGTGCCAGCCTTAACTTGGTGAACACTGAAGCTTTCTTT. Encoded protein: CASLNLVNTEAFF.

The CDR3 is CASSLEARSDEQFF. The CDR3 bases are TGCGCCAGCAGCTTGGAGGCTAGGTCGGATGAGCAGTTCTTC. This chain joins TRBV5-1 and TRBJ2-1, with no clear D. CDR3 size: 14 residues. CDR1 is SGHRS and CDR2 is YFSETQ in the germline V gene. Trimming took 0 bases from V and 8 from J, leaving 12 bases between them.

This chain connects TRBV27 to TRBJ1-2; D might be TRBD1 (5 bases). This CDR3 is 16 amino acids long. CDR1 is MNHEY and CDR2 is SMNVEV in the germline V gene (reference sequence). Trimming shortened V by 0 bases and J by 4 bases, and 15 bases separated the two germline ends. Written as DNA, the CDR3 is TGTGCCAGCAGTTTATCGATATGGGGAGGGGTCTATGGCTACACCTTC. Translated, it gives CASSLSIWGGVYGYTF.

In this sample, this clone turned up a few times. This chain connects TRBV11-2 to TRBJ2-7, with D possibly matching TRBD2 (6 bases). This CDR3 spans 13 amino acids. V shed 5 bases and J shed 3 bases, with 11 bases lying between them. CDR1 and CDR2 from the germline V gene are SGHAT and FQNNGV. As DNA, the CDR3 is TGTGCCAGCAGCCCTAGCGAGGTCTACGAGCAGTACTTC. This gives the protein CASSPSEVYEQYF.

The genes are TRBV5-5 and TRBJ1-2; D call uncertain. The V gene lost 1 base and the J gene lost 4 bases, with 8 bases spanning the gap. CDR1 is SGHKS and CDR2 is YYEKEE in the germline V gene (reference sequence). CDR3 size: 13 residues. The CDR3 DNA is TGTGCCAGCAGCTTGCGGGAGCCCTATGGCTACACCTTC. Translating gives CASSLREPYGYTF.

About this clone: The same CDR3 arises from other DNA sequences in this sample as well. This chain links TRBV5-4 with TRBJ2-5, with 10 bases identical to TRBD2. The CDR3 totals 15 residues. The junction had 3 bases not matched to a gene; V was cut back by 1 base and J by 3 bases. Per germline, CDR1 SGHNT and CDR2 YYREEE (reference sequence). CDR3 sequence (DNA): TGTGCCAGCAGCTTGCGCCTAGCGGGGGAAGAGACCCAGTACTTC. Translated: CASSLRLAGEETQYF.

The V and J genes are TRBV27 and TRBJ1-4, with D unresolved. The CDR3 is 14 amino acids. Germline V gives CDR1 MNHEY, CDR2 SMNVEV (reference sequence). Trimming removed 4 bases at V and 6 bases at J, with 12 bases between. The CDR3 DNA reads TGTGCCAGCAGTTCACCAGGCGGGGATGAAAAACTGTTTTTT. Translating it yields CASSSPGGDEKLFF.

V and J are TRBV5-1 and TRBJ1-6; a possible D gene is TRBD1 (6 bases). The germline CDR1 and CDR2 sequences are SGHRS and YFSETQ. The CDR3 contains 17 residues. V dropped 5 bases and J dropped 6 bases, with 21 bases sitting between them. The CDR3 here is CASRYTTQGQGNSPLHF. The CDR3 DNA reads as TGCGCCAGCAGATATACTACCCAGGGACAAGGTAATTCACCCCTCCACTTT.

This clone was found once. The V gene is TRBV6-1, the J gene TRBJ1-1; 8 bases match TRBD1. Per the germline V gene, CDR1 is MNHNS and CDR2 is SASEGT. The CDR3 is 16 residues long. J lost 10 bases, V lost 2 bases, and 15 bases had no gene match. Here the CDR3 DNA reads TGTGCCAGCAGTGAACTAAGGGGGTCGACAGGGGCCGGAGCTTTCTTT. Protein: CASSELRGSTGAGAFF.

The genes are TRBV4-3 and TRBJ2-7; no clear D. The CDR3 length is 15 residues. V was pared by 1 base and J by 1 base, with 11 bases between. Germline lookup yields CDR1 LGHNA and CDR2 YSLEER. CDR3 DNA: TGCGCCAGCAGCCAAGGTCCCGGGTCGTCCTACGAGCAGTACTTC. Translation: CASSQGPGSSYEQYF.

The chain uses TRBV6-5 and TRBJ2-6, with D possibly being TRBD1 (6 bases). CDR1 and CDR2 (germline): MNHEY, SVGAGI. There are 14 residues in the CDR3. Trimming stripped 4 bases from V and 2 bases from J, with 6 bases between. CDR3 in amino acids: CASSWGPGANVLTF. The CDR3 nucleotides are TGTGCCAGCAGTTGGGGGCCTGGGGCCAACGTCCTGACTTTC.

This chain connects TRBV4-3 to TRBJ1-2; 8 positions match TRBD1. V lost 0 bases, J lost 4 bases, and 1 base stayed unmatched. The CDR3 extends over 14 amino acids. Per germline, CDR1 LGHNA and CDR2 YSLEER. CDR3 protein: CASSQDGTGYGYTF. The CDR3 bases are TGCGCCAGCAGCCAAGACGGGACAGGCTATGGCTACACCTTC.

V gene TRBV29-1 combines with J gene TRBJ1-5; 7 bases are shared with TRBD1. CDR1 and CDR2 (germline): SQVTM, ANQGSEA. The CDR3 has 14 amino acids. The V and J ends lost 6 bases and 5 bases, in that order; junction bases with no gene match: 10. CDR3 amino acids: CSVTGIGGDQPQHF. CDR3 DNA: TGCAGCGTGACCGGGATAGGGGGCGATCAGCCCCAGCATTTT.

V is TRBV5-1 and J is TRBJ2-3, with TRBD2 identical over 8 bases. CDR3 size: 16 residues. The germline V gene encodes CDR1 SGHRS and CDR2 YFSETQ. With 2 bases clipped from V and 2 bases from J, the junction kept 7 bases outside the gene matches. The CDR3 nucleotides read TGCGCCAGCAGCTTACTGCGGGGGGCCGCCACAGATACGCAGTATTTT. This gives the protein CASSLLRGAATDTQYF.

The gene calls are TRBV19 and TRBJ2-7; 8 positions agree with TRBD1. The junction had 1 base not matched to a gene; V was cut back by 6 bases and J by 6 bases. The CDR3 consists of 11 residues. The germline V gene encodes CDR1 LNHDA and CDR2 SQIVND (reference sequence). CDR3 amino acids: CASSDRGEQYF. The CDR3 nucleotides read TGTGCCAGTAGCGACAGGGGCGAGCAGTACTTC.

This sequence joins TRBV4-1 and TRBJ2-1; TRBD2 matches 9 bases. CDR1 and CDR2 (germline): MGHRA, YSYEKL. V shed 4 bases, J shed 8 bases, and the junction held 12 bases outside the gene matches. The CDR3 extends over 16 amino acids. The DNA for the CDR3 is TGCGCCAGCAGCCCTGTACGCTGGGTAGCGGGGGATGAGCAGTTCTTC. Translated: CASSPVRWVAGDEQFF.

The chain employs TRBV7-6 and TRBJ2-7, with 7 bases identical to TRBD2. This CDR3 region has 15 residues. CDR1 is SGHVS and CDR2 is FNYEAQ in the germline V gene. Unmatched junction bases numbered 6, after V lost 0 bases and J lost 4 bases. The CDR3 spells CASSLAQAGEYEQYF. The CDR3 nucleotides read TGTGCCAGCAGCTTAGCGCAGGCGGGGGAATACGAGCAGTACTTC.

The chain recombines TRBV7-9 with TRBJ2-5; D unresolved. CDR3 length: 11 amino acids. Trimming pared 7 bases from V and 3 bases from J, leaving 6 bases between. Germline values: CDR1 SEHNR, CDR2 FQNEAQ (reference sequence). The CDR3, as DNA: TGTGCCAGCAACAGAGAAGAGACCCAGTACTTC. Amino acids: CASNREETQYF.

The chain recombines TRBV19 with TRBJ1-1, with unresolved D. Trimming stripped 2 bases from V and 4 bases from J, with 11 bases between. This CDR3 is built from 14 residues. Germline CDR1 and CDR2: LNHDA and SQIVND (reference sequence). CDR3 sequence reads: CASSIKVTGTEAFF. The CDR3 DNA follows: TGTGCCAGTAGTATAAAGGTCACGGGCACTGAAGCTTTCTTT.

The chain employs TRBV5-6 and TRBJ1-3, with TRBD1 as a possible D gene (5 bases). The V and J ends lost 0 bases and 4 bases respectively, with 11 bases between them. There are 15 residues in the CDR3. Germline V gene sequence: CDR1 SGHDT, CDR2 YYEEEE. This CDR3 reads CASSLEQGVGNTIYF. The CDR3 DNA sequence: TGTGCCAGCAGCTTGGAGCAGGGTGTGGGAAACACCATATATTTT.

V is TRBV10-2 and J is TRBJ1-3; D unresolved. This CDR3 spans 17 amino acids. Germline-derived CDR1 and CDR2 are WSHSY and SAAADI. The ends were cut back, 2 bases at V and 2 bases at J, with 16 bases in the middle. The CDR3 nucleotides are TGCGCCAGCAGTGAGGAGCGTGGTACATGGGCTGGAAACACCATATATTTT. Translated, it gives CASSEERGTWAGNTIYF.

This chain links TRBV4-3 with TRBJ2-7; 11 positions agree with TRBD2. The CDR3 has 15 residues. Germline V CDR1 and CDR2: LGHNA, YSLEER. The ends lost 1 base at V and 2 bases at J; junction bases unmatched: 1. In DNA form, the CDR3 reads TGCGCCAGCAGCCAAGGACTAGCGGGAACCTACGAGCAGTACTTC. It specifies CASSQGLAGTYEQYF.

V is TRBV27 and J is TRBJ1-1; 8 positions match TRBD1. J lost 7 bases, V lost 5 bases, and 3 bases had no gene match. Germline CDR1 and CDR2: MNHEY and SMNVEV (reference sequence). The CDR3 runs 12 residues. CDR3 loop: CASSVGQGEAFF. DNA of the CDR3: TGTGCCAGCAGTGTCGGACAGGGTGAAGCTTTCTTT.

V usage is TRBV2 and J usage is TRBJ2-2, with a tentative D call TRBD2 (8 bases). The CDR3 length is 18 residues. V lost 5 bases, J lost 1 base, and 20 bases lay in between. The V gene's germline CDR1 is SNHLY and CDR2 FYNNEI. The CDR3: CASSPRTGSGRNTGELFF. The CDR3 DNA sequence: TGTGCCAGCAGTCCACGGACAGGAAGCGGGAGGAACACCGGGGAGCTGTTTTTT.